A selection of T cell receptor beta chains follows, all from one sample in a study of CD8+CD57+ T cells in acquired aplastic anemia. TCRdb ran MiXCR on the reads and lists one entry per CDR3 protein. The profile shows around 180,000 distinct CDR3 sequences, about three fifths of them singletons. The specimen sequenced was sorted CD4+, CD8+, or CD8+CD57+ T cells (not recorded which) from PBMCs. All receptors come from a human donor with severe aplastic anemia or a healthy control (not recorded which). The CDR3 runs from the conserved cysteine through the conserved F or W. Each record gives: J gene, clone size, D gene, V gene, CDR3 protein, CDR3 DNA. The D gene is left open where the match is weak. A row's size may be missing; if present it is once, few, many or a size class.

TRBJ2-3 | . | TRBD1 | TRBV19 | CASSPGQGMTDTQYF | TGTGCCAGTAGTCCCGGACAGGGGATGACAGATACGCAGTATTTT
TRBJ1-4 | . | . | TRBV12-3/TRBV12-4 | CASSPSAVLFF | TGTGCCAGCAGTCCCTCCGCGGTACTGTTTTTT
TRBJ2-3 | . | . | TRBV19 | CASSTDPGRGDTQYF | TGTGCCAGTAGTACCGACCCGGGTAGGGGAGATACGCAGTATTTT
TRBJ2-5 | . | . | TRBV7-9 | CASSLGIQETQYF | TGTGCCAGCAGCTTAGGCATCCAAGAGACCCAGTACTTC
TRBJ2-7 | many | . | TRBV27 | CASTRDTDTSYEQYF | TGTGCCAGCACCAGGGACACCGATACATCCTACGAGCAGTACTTC
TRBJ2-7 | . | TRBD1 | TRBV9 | CASSGPGQGREQYF | TGTGCCAGCAGCGGACCGGGACAGGGTCGCGAGCAGTACTTC
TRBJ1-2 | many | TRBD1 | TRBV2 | CARKGQGLYGYTF | TGTGCCAGGAAGGGACAGGGGCTCTATGGCTACACCTTC
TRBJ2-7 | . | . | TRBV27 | CASSLSRAHEQYF | TGTGCCAGCAGTTTATCGAGGGCCCACGAGCAGTACTTC
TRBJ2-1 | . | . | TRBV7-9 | CASSPEVGGPPYNEQFF | TGTGCCAGCTCACCGGAAGTGGGGGGGCCGCCCTACAATGAGCAGTTCTTC
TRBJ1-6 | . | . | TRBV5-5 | CASSSGLSGNSPLHF | TGTGCCAGCAGCTCGGGGTTATCGGGAAATTCACCCCTCCACTTT
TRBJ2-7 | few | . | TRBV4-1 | CASSQEQGNYEQYF | TGCGCCAGCAGCCAAGAGCAGGGTAACTACGAGCAGTACTTC
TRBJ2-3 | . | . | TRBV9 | CASSFMSHTDTQYF | TGTGCCAGCAGTTTCATGTCTCACACAGATACGCAGTATTTT
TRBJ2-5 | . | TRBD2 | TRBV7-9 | CASSTGTSEETQYF | TGTGCCAGCAGCACCGGGACTAGCGAAGAGACCCAGTACTTC
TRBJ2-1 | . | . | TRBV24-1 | CATSDPDRQGGGIEFF | TGTGCCACCAGTGATCCTGATAGACAGGGAGGAGGAATCGAGTTCTTC
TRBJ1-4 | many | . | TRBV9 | CASSVGGGTGEKLFF | TGTGCCAGCAGCGTAGGGGGAGGGACGGGCGAAAAACTGTTTTTT
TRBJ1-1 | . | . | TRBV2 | CASSDDRFLGAFF | TGCGCCAGCAGTGACGACAGGTTCTTGGGGGCTTTCTTT
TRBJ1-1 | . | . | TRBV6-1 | CASMDWGLIGAFF | TGTGCCAGCATGGATTGGGGGCTGATCGGAGCTTTCTTT
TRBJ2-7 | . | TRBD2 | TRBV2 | CASSEEGGRSYEQYF | TGTGCCAGCAGTGAGGAGGGAGGGCGATCCTACGAGCAGTACTTC
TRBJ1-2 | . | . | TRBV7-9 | CASSPGPDLPYGYTF | TGTGCCAGCAGCCCAGGACCGGATCTCCCCTATGGCTACACCTTC